The 15 T cell receptor beta chains below were found in one sample sequenced in a study of blood T cell repertoires in COVID-19. Some clones are missing from TCRdb's copy, which holds only in-frame ones; the method was immunoSEQ multiplex PCR. The table shows 350,000 to 450,000 clones, with over 85% occurring only once. The source material was PBMCs or T cells enriched from blood (not recorded which). These receptor sequences come from a woman in her 30s who had recovered from COVID-19.

The rearrangement links TRBV14 to TRBJ1-2, with D perhaps TRBD1 (5 bases). V gave up 0 bases and J gave up 8 bases, with 10 bases separating them. CDR3 length equals 13 residues. Germline loops: CDR1 SGHDN, CDR2 FVKESK. Here the CDR3 reads CASSQEPGVGYTF. CDR3 nucleotide sequence: TGTGCCAGCAGCCAAGAACCGGGGGTCGGCTACACCTTC.

This clone was seen only once. The chain employs TRBV4-3 and TRBJ2-5; 9 nucleotides match TRBD2. The CDR3 is made up of 15 amino acids. Germline loops: CDR1 LGHNA, CDR2 YSLEER. The J segment lost 3 bases and the V segment lost 0 bases, leaving 2 bases of the junction unmatched. In DNA form, the CDR3 reads TGCGCCAGCAGCCAAGATGCGGGGGGGGAAGAGACCCAGTACTTC. It codes for CASSQDAGGEETQYF.

The chain couples TRBV7-8 to TRBJ2-1, with 10 bases fitting TRBD2. In germline, CDR1 is SGHVS, CDR2 FQNEAQ. The CDR3 runs to 15 residues. V lost 3 bases, J lost 8 bases, and 7 bases stayed unmatched. The chain's CDR3 is CASSFSGGSIDEQFF. The CDR3 nucleotides are TGTGCCAGCAGCTTTAGCGGGGGGAGTATCGATGAGCAGTTCTTC.

This clone was counted only a few times. The chain carries TRBV27 and TRBJ1-5, with D perhaps TRBD1 (5 bases). V was pared by 5 bases and J by 7 bases, with 18 bases between. Germline CDR1 MNHEY, CDR2 SMNVEV (reference sequence). The CDR3 totals 15 residues. Written as DNA, the CDR3 is TGTGCCAGCAGTGGAATCTCACAGGATCAGCAGCCCCAGCATTTT. This sequence encodes CASSGISQDQQPQHF.

The chain is built from TRBV10-1 and TRBJ1-1; 7 bases match TRBD1. CDR3 length: 17 amino acids. V was clipped by 2 bases and J by 1 base; unmatched bases: 10. Germline loops: CDR1 WNHNN, CDR2 SYGVQD (reference sequence). The CDR3 DNA sequence: TGCGCCAGCAGTGAGAATTCGACAGGGAAGGAGAACACTGAAGCTTTCTTT. Encoded protein: CASSENSTGKENTEAFF.

V and J are TRBV19 and TRBJ2-7; maybe TRBD2 (5 bases). The V gene lost 3 bases and the J gene lost 5 bases, with 17 bases spanning the gap. CDR3 length: 15 residues. Germline V gene data show CDR1 as LNHDA and CDR2 as SQIVND (reference sequence). CDR3 nucleotide sequence: TGTGCCAGTAGTATGGGCCTTGGGGAGCTAAACGAGCAGTACTTC. Translation: CASSMGLGELNEQYF.

This rearrangement joins TRBV29-1 to TRBJ2-4, with 7 bases identical to TRBD1. Trimming took 6 bases from V and 8 from J; bases not matched to a gene: 10. The CDR3 is made up of 13 amino acids. CDR1 and CDR2 (germline): SQVTM, ANQGSEA. CDR3 loop: CSVSRRGQDIQYF. The CDR3 DNA reads TGCAGCGTCTCCCGTAGGGGGCAGGACATTCAGTACTTC.

The V and J genes are TRBV12-3 or TRBV12-4 and TRBJ1-2, with a tentative D call TRBD1 (5 bases). This CDR3 is built from 13 residues. Trimming shortened V by 3 bases and J by 8 bases, and 13 bases separated the two germline ends. The chain's CDR3 is CASSFGQGGGYTF. Here the CDR3 DNA reads TGTGCCAGCAGTTTCGGTCAGGGTGGAGGCTACACCTTC.

The rearrangement joins TRBV9 to TRBJ2-7, with 7 positions matching TRBD2. Germline trimming cut 0 bases from V and 6 bases from J; bases unmatched to any gene: 3. The germline V gene encodes CDR1 SGDLS and CDR2 YYNGEE. The CDR3 is made up of 13 amino acids. Here the CDR3 reads CASSVATGGEQYF. As DNA, the CDR3 is TGTGCCAGCAGCGTAGCTACGGGGGGCGAGCAGTACTTC.

V gene TRBV28 combines with J gene TRBJ2-7; TRBD2 agrees at 8 bases. Germline CDR1 MDHEN, CDR2 SYDVKM. With 5 bases clipped from V and 6 bases from J, the junction kept 3 bases outside the gene matches. This CDR3 is 12 amino acids long. CDR3 loop: CASSQSGSEQYF. Written as DNA, the CDR3 is TGTGCCAGCAGTCAAAGCGGGAGCGAGCAGTACTTC.

This rearrangement joins TRBV3-1 (or the pseudogene TRBV3-2) to TRBJ2-7, with 8 bases matching TRBD2. Germline CDR1 and CDR2: LGHDT and YNNKEL (reference sequence). Trimming at V came to 0 bases and at J to 5 bases, leaving 6 bases not matched to a gene. This CDR3 has 15 amino acids. CDR3 nucleotides: TGTGCCAGCAGCCAAGATCCGACTAGCGTAAACGAGCAGTACTTC. This gives the protein CASSQDPTSVNEQYF.

The rearrangement joins TRBV19 to TRBJ1-6; TRBD1 matches at 7 bases. The CDR3 consists of 16 residues. Germline CDR1 reads LNHDA; CDR2 reads SQIVND (reference sequence). The J segment lost 9 bases and the V segment lost 7 bases, leaving 15 bases of the junction unmatched. Here the CDR3 DNA reads TGTGCCAGTAATACCCCTACAGGGGTCGGGAGTTCACCCCTCCACTTT. Translation: CASNTPTGVGSSPLHF. Combining the CDR3 with reference TRBV19 and TRBJ1-6 gives the whole variable domain DGGITQSPKYLFRKEGQNVTLSCEQNLNHDAMYWYRQDPGQGLRLIYYSQIVNDFQKGDIAEGYSVSREKKESFPLTVTSAQKNPTAFYLCASNTPTGVGSSPLHFGNGTRLTVT.

V usage is TRBV11-2 and J usage is TRBJ1-3; tentatively, D is TRBD1 (5 bases). The length of the CDR3 is 16 residues. The V gene's germline CDR1 is SGHAT and CDR2 FQNNGV. Trimming shortened V by 1 base and J by 0 bases, and 10 bases separated the two germline ends. CDR3: CASSLVGGTSGNTIYF. The CDR3 DNA reads TGTGCCAGCAGCTTAGTGGGCGGGACCTCTGGAAACACCATATATTTT.

The rearrangement joins TRBV19 to TRBJ1-5; D might be TRBD1 (5 bases). V dropped 3 bases and J dropped 3 bases, with 9 bases sitting between them. The length of the CDR3 is 14 residues. CDR1 is LNHDA, CDR2 SQIVND, per germline (reference sequence). The CDR3 coding sequence is TGTGCCAGTAGTATTGACAGTCTCAATCAGCCCCAGCATTTT. This encodes CASSIDSLNQPQHF.

The chain employs TRBV6-6 and TRBJ1-4; TRBD1 matches 8 bases. CDR1 and CDR2 from the germline V gene are MNHNY and SVGAGI (reference sequence). The CDR3 spans 15 residues. Losses at the gene ends were 5 bases for V and 8 bases for J; bases not matched to a gene: 10. CDR3 sequence reads: CASSDHLGQVEKLFF. The CDR3 nucleotides read TGTGCCAGCAGTGACCATTTGGGACAGGTCGAAAAACTGTTTTTT.